This TCR beta chain is from a study of T cell changes during pregnancy in multiple sclerosis. Assay: immunoSEQ multiplex PCR; the TCRdb copy retains only in-frame clones and omits some. This table has some 93,000 clones, roughly 91% appearing once. V was cut by 6 bases and J by 0 bases, with 7 bases left in between. The CDR3 contains 12 residues. The germline gives CDR1 SGHRS, CDR2 YFSETQ. The sequence derives from a female donor in good health, enrolled as a control in a pregnancy study. This sample comprised peripheral blood, obtained after pregnancy. The J gene is TRBJ2-7, the V gene TRBV5-1; the D is unclear. The CDR3 loop reads CASKESSYEQYF. CDR3 nucleotide sequence: TGCGCCAGCAAAGAGAGCTCCTACGAGCAGTACTTC.